In this sample, the clone carrying this T cell receptor (beta chain) is medium-sized. This specimen comes from a study of CXCR3 chemokines and chemotherapy response in bladder cancer. Each CDR3 protein is one row after TCRdb ran MiXCR on the PCR reads. This sample yields under 3,000 distinct CDR3 sequences, of which about a sixth are seen a single time; 20% to 30% belongs to the top ten. V gave up 3 bases and J gave up 10 bases; unmatched junction bases: 8. The CDR3 totals 14 residues. Germline CDR1 reads MNHEY; CDR2 reads SMNVEV (reference sequence). The receptor's source is a human donor with bladder cancer that responded to neoadjuvant chemotherapy. The rearrangement links TRBV27 to TRBJ2-5; 10 bases map to TRBD2. Sampling took place from a patient whose treatment included neoadjuvant chemotherapy. The CDR3 loop reads CASSFSPGLAIQYF. CDR3 coding DNA: TGTGCCAGCAGTTTCTCCCCGGGACTAGCGATCCAGTACTTC.